This T cell receptor (beta chain) was recorded in a study of beta chain features in type 1 diabetes. CDR3 size: 15 residues. V shed 4 bases and J shed 0 bases, with 11 bases lying between them. Germline V gene sequence: CDR1 SGHRS, CDR2 YFSETQ. The authors reverse transcribed all of the isolated RNA, so sequencing captured expressed TCRB transcripts. The table came from immunoSEQ multiplex PCR; TCRdb's copy has only in-frame clones and leaves some out. This table has some 900,000 clones, 17% appearing once. Sequencing used naive CD4+ T cells from blood. This chain links TRBV5-1 with TRBJ2-1, with D tentatively TRBD2 (6 bases). The origin of this receptor is a woman aged 18 to 35 in good health. The chain's CDR3 is CASSQDGSSYNEQFF. The CDR3, as DNA: TGCGCCAGCAGCCAAGACGGGAGCTCCTACAATGAGCAGTTCTTC.